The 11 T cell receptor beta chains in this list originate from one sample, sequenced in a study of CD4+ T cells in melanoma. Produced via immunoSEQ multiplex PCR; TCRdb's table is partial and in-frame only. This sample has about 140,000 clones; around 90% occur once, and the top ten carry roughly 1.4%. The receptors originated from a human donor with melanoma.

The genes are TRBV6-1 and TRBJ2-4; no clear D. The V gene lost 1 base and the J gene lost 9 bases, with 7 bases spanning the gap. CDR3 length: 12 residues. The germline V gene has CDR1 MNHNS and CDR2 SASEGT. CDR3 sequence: CASSEGLGIQYF. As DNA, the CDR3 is TGTGCCAGCAGTGAAGGTCTGGGCATTCAGTACTTC.

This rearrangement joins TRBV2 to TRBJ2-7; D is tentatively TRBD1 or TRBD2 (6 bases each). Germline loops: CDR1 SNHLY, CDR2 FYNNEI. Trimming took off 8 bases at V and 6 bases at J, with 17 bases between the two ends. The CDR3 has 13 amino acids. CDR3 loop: CASHSGAGTEQYF. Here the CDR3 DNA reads TGTGCCAGCCATTCGGGGGCGGGCACCGAGCAGTACTTC.

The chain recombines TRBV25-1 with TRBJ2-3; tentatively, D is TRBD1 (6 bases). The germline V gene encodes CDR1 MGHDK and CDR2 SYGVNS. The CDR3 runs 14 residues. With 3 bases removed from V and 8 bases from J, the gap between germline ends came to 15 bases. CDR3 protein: CASSDGRGIGTQYF. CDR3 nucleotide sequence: TGTGCCAGCAGTGACGGCAGGGGAATCGGTACGCAGTATTTT. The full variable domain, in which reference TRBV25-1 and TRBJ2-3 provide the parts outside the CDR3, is EADIYQTPRYLVIGTGKKITLECSQTMGHDKMYWYQQDPGMELHLIHYSYGVNSTEKGDLSSESTVSRIRTEHFPLTLESARPSHTSQYLCASSDGRGIGTQYFGPGTRLTVL.

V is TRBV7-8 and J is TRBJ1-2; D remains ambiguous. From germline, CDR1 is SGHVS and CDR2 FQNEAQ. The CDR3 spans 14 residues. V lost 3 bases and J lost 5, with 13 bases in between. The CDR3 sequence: CASSFSPSGYGYTF. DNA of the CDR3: TGTGCCAGCAGCTTCTCCCCATCTGGATATGGCTACACCTTC.

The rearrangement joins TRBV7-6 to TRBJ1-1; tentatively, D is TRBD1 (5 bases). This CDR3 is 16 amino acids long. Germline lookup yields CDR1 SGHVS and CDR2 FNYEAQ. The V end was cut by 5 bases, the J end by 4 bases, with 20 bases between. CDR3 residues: CASSPTSGVFGTEAFF. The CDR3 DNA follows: TGTGCCAGCAGCCCTACCTCGGGGGTATTTGGCACTGAAGCTTTCTTT.

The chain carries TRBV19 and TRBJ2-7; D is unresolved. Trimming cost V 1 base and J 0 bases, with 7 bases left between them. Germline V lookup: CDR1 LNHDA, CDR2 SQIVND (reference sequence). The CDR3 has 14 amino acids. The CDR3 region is CASSIAPDSYEQYF. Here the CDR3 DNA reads TGTGCCAGTAGTATAGCCCCGGACTCCTACGAGCAGTACTTC.

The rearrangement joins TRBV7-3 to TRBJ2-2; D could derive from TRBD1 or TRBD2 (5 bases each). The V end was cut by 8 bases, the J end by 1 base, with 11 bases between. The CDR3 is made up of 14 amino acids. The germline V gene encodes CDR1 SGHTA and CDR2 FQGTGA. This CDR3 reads CASGWDGNTGELFF. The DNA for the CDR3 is TGTGCCAGCGGATGGGACGGGAACACCGGGGAGCTGTTTTTT.

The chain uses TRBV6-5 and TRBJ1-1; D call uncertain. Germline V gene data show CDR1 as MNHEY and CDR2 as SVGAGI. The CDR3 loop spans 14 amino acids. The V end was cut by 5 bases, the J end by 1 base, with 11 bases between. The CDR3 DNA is TGTGCCAGCAGTAAAGAGCGATCGAACACTGAAGCTTTCTTT. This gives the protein CASSKERSNTEAFF.

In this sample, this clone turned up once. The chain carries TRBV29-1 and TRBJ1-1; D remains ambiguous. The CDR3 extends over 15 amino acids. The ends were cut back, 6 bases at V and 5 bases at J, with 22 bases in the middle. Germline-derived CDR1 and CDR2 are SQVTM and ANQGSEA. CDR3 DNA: TGCAGCGTCCCTGCTGCTGGAGGTTTTGGGACTGAAGCTTTCTTT. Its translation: CSVPAAGGFGTEAFF. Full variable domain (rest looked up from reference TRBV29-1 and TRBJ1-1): SAVISQKPSRDICQRGTSLTIQCQVDSQVTMMFWYRQQPGQSLTLIATANQGSEATYESGFVIDKFPISRPNLTFSTLTVSNMSPEDSSIYLCSVPAAGGFGTEAFFGQGTRLTVV.

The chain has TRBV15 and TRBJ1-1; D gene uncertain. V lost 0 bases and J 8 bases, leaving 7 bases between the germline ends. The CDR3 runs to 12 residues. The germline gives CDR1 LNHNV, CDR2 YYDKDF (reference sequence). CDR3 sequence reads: CATSRDKSEAFF. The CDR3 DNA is TGTGCCACCAGCAGAGATAAATCGGAAGCTTTCTTT.

CDR3 loop: CASDDPGSSYEQYF. CDR3 nucleotide sequence: TGTGCCAGCGATGACCCGGGTAGCTCCTACGAGCAGTACTTC. The gene calls are TRBV6-1 and TRBJ2-7; D unclear. Trimming shortened V by 8 bases and J by 0 bases, and 14 bases separated the two germline ends. The V gene's germline CDR1 is MNHNS and CDR2 SASEGT. The CDR3 consists of 14 residues.